Below, one T cell receptor (beta chain) is given with its context. This sample is drawn from a study of cytomegalovirus exposure and HLA in healthy donors. Per germline, CDR1 MNHEY and CDR2 SVGAGI. J lost 4 bases, V lost 4 bases, and 2 bases had no gene match. This CDR3 has 14 amino acids. Use of 60 Vbeta and 13 Jbeta primers characterized the PCR. Assay: immunoSEQ multiplex PCR; the TCRdb copy retains only in-frame clones and omits some. The table records some 220,000 clones, over 70% of them present only once. Sequenced sample: PBMCs. The source of this sequence is a woman aged 55 to 70 in good health and CMV-seropositive. The V gene is TRBV6-5, the J gene TRBJ2-7, with 12 bases lining up with TRBD1. The CDR3 sequence: CASSSGQGAYEQYF. Here the CDR3 DNA reads TGTGCCAGCAGTTCGGGACAGGGGGCTTACGAGCAGTACTTC.